This T cell receptor (beta chain) emerged from a study of beta chain features in type 1 diabetes. The V end lost 6 bases, the J end lost 8 bases, and 19 bases lay between the germline ends. The germline V gene has CDR1 WSHSY and CDR2 SAAADI. The CDR3 covers 15 residues. Regarding the study as a whole: All four CD4+ subsets from Type 1 diabetes patients carried moderately but significantly shorter TCRB CDR3s. Shorter templates might be favored by PCR, and equally so in patients and in controls. cDNA-based reads could over-represent cells with high TCR expression. No resolution was reached here on whether HLA type influences TCRB rearrangement. Fewer junction insertions and more nucleotide deletions appeared in type 1 diabetes patients.

Sequencing targeted expressed TCRB transcripts, as all isolated RNA had been reverse transcribed. Profiling relied on immunoSEQ multiplex PCR, and the TCRdb table lists in-frame clones only, not all of them. Altogether approximately 600,000 clones are present, 9.5% to 15% being singletons, with the ten largest covering around 0.12%. About this clone: The antigen remains undetermined.

V and J are TRBV10-2 and TRBJ1-4; the D gene is possibly TRBD1 (6 bases). Sample: naive CD4+ T cells from blood. This TCR came from a man younger than 45 with type 1 diabetes. CDR3 protein: CASSREQGVQEKLFF. The CDR3 nucleotides are TGCGCCAGCAGCAGGGAACAGGGAGTGCAAGAAAAACTGTTTTTT.